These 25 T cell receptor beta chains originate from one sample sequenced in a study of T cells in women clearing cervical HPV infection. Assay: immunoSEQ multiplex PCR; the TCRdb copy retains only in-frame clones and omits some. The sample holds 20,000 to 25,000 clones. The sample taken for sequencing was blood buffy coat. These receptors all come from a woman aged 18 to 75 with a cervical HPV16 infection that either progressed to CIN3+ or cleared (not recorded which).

This CDR3 reads CASRARTSGGGELFF. CDR3 DNA (partial): TGTGCCAGCAGGGCCCGGACTAGCGGGGGCGGGGAG. The chain has TRBV2 and TRBJ2-2; 13 bases line up with TRBD2. From the germline J gene comes the end of the CDR3, since the read stops 3 residues before it. The CDR3 sequence is 15 residues long. The ends lost 6 bases at V and 7 bases at J; junction bases unmatched: 5. From germline, CDR1 is SNHLY and CDR2 FYNNEI.

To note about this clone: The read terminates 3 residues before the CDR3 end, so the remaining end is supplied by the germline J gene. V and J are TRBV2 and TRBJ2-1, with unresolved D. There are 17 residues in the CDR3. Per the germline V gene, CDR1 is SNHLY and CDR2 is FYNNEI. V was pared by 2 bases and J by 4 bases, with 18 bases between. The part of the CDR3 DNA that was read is TGTGCCAGCAGTGAAATGGCTCCCACCTGGTGGTACAATGAG. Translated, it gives CASSEMAPTWWYNE. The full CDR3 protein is CASSEMAPTWWYNEQFF.

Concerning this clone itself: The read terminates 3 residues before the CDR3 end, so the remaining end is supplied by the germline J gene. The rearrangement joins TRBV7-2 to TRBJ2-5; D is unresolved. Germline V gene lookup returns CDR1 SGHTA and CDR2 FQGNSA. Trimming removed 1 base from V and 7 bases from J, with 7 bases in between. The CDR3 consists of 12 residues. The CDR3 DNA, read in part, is TGTGCCAGCAGCTTAGTCGGTACGACC. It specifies CASSLVGTT. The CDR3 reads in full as CASSLVGTTQYF. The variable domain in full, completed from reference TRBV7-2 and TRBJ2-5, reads GAGVSQSPSNKVTEKGKDVELRCDPISGHTALYWYRQSLGQGLEFLIYFQGNSAPDKSGLPSDRFSAERTGGSVSTLTIQRTQQEDSAVYLCASSLVGTTQYFGPGTRLLVL.

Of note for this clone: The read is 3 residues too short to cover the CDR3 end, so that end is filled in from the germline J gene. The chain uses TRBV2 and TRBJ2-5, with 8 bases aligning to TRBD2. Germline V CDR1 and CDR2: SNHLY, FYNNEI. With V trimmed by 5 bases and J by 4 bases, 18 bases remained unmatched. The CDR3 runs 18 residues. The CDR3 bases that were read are TGTGCCAGCAGTTACGAAAGGCTTCCCGGGGGGGCCCGAGAGACC. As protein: CASSYERLPGGARET. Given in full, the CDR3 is CASSYERLPGGARETQYF.

CDR3 DNA, as far as it was read: TGCAGTGCTAGCAGCCTAGCGGGATCCTACGAG. Translation gives CSASSLAGSYE. The entire CDR3 sequence reads CSASSLAGSYEQYF. The chain couples TRBV20-1 to TRBJ2-7; 9 nucleotides match TRBD2. The read terminates 3 residues before the CDR3 end, so the remaining end is supplied by the germline J gene. V was pared by 3 bases and J by 1 base, with 4 bases of the junction left unmatched. CDR1 is DFQATT and CDR2 is SNEGSKA in the germline V gene (reference sequence). There are 14 residues in the CDR3.

This CDR3 reads CASSEGASYGYTF. The CDR3 DNA, read in part, is TGTGCCAGCAGTGAGGGGGCTAGCTATGGC. This rearrangement joins TRBV6-1 to TRBJ1-2, with D maybe TRBD1 (6 bases). Coverage ceases 3 residues before the CDR3 finishes, and the germline J gene fills in the end. The CDR3 covers 13 residues. The germline V and J ends were trimmed by 3 bases and 4 bases, with 9 bases remaining between them. Germline CDR1 reads MNHNS; CDR2 reads SASEGT.

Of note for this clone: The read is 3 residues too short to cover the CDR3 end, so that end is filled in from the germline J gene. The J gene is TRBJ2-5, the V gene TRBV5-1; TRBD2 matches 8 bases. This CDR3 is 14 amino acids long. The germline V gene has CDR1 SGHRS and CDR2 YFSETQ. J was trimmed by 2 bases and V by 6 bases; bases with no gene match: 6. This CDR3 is CASTSSGLQETQYF. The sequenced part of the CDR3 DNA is TGCGCCAGCACGTCTAGCGGGCTACAAGAGACC. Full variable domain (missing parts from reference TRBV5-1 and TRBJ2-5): KAGVTQTPRYLIKTRGQQVTLSCSPISGHRSVSWYQQTPGQGLQFLFEYFSETQRNKGNFPGRFSGRQFSNSRSEMNVSTLELGDSALYLCASTSSGLQETQYFGPGTRLLVL.

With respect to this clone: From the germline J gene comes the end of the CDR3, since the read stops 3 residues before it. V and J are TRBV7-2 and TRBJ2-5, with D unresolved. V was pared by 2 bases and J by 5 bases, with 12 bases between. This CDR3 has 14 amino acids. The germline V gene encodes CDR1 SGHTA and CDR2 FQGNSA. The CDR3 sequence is CASSLSPGSETQYF. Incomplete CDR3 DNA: TGTGCCAGCAGCTTATCCCCAGGTTCGGAGACC.

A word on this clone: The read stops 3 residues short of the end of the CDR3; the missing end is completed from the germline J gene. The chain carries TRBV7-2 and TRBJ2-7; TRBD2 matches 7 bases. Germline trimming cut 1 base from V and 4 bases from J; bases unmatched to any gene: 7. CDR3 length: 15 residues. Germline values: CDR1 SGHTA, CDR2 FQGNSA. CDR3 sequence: CASSLGSGAPYEQYF. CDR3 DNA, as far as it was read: TGTGCCAGCAGCTTAGGAAGCGGGGCCCCGTACGAG.

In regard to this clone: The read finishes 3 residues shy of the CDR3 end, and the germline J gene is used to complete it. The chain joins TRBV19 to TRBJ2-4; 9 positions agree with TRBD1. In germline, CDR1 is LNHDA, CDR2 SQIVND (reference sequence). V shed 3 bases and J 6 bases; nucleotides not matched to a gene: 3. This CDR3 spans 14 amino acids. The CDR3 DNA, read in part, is TGTGCCAGTAGTATGGGACAGGGATCAAACATT. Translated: CASSMGQGSNI. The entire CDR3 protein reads CASSMGQGSNIQYF. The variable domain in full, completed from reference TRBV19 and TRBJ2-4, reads DGGITQSPKYLFRKEGQNVTLSCEQNLNHDAMYWYRQDPGQGLRLIYYSQIVNDFQKGDIAEGYSVSREKKESFPLTVTSAQKNPTAFYLCASSMGQGSNIQYFGAGTRLSVL.

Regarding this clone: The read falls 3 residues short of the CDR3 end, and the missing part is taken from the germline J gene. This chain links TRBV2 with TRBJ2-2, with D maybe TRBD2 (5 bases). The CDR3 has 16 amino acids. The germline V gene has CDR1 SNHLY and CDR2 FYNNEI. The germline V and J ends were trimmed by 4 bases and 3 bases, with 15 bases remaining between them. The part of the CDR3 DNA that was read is TGTGCCAGCAGTGCCCATGCGAGGGTAGACACCGGGGAG. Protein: CASSAHARVDTGE. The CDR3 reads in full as CASSAHARVDTGELFF.

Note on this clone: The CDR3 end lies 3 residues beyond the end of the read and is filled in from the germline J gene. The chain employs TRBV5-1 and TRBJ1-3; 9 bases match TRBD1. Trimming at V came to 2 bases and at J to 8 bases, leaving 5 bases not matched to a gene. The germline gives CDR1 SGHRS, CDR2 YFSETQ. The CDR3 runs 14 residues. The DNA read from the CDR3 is TGCGCCAGCAGCTTTTCGGGACAGGGTGACACC. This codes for CASSFSGQGDT. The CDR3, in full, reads CASSFSGQGDTIYF.

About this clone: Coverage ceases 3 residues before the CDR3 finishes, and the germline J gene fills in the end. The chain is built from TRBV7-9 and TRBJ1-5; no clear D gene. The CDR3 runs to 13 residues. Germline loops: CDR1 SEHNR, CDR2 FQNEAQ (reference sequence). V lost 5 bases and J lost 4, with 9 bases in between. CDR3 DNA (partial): TGTGCCAGCAGCCCTGACTCGAATCAGCCC. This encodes CASSPDSNQP. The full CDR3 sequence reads CASSPDSNQPQHF.

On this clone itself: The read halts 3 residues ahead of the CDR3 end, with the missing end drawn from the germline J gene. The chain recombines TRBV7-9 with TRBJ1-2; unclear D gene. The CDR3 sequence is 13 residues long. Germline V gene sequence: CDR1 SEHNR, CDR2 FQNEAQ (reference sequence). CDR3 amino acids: CASSWNEDYDYTF. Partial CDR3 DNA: TGTGCCAGCAGCTGGAATGAGGACTACGAC.

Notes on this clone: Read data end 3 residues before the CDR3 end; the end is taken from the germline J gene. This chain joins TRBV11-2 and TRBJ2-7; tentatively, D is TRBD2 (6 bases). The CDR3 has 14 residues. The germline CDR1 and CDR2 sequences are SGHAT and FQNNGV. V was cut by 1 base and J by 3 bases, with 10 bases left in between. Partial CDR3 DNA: TGTGCCAGCAGCTTAGTTTCCGGGGGCTACGAG. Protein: CASSLVSGGYE. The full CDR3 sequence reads CASSLVSGGYEQYF.

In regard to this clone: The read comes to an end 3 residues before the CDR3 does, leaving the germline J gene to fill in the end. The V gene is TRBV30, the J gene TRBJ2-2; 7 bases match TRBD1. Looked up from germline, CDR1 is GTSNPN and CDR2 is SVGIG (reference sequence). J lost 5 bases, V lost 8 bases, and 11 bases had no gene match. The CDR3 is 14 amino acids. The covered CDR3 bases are TGTGCCCTACAAGGGGGCCTAGAAACCGGGGAG. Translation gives CALQGGLETGE. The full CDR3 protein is CALQGGLETGELFF.

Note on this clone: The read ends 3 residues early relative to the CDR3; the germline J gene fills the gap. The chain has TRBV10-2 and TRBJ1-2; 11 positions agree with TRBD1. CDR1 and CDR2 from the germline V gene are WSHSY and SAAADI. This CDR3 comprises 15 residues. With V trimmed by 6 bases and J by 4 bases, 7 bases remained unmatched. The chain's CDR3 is CASSLEGQGGYGYTF. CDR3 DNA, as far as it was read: TGCGCCAGCAGCCTGGAGGGACAGGGGGGCTATGGC.

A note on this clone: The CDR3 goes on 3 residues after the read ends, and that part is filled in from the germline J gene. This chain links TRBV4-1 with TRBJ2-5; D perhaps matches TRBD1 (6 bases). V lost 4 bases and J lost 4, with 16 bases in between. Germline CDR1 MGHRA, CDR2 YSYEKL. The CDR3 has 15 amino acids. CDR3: CASSLQLGHGETQYF. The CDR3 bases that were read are TGCGCCAGCAGCCTTCAATTGGGACACGGAGAGACC.

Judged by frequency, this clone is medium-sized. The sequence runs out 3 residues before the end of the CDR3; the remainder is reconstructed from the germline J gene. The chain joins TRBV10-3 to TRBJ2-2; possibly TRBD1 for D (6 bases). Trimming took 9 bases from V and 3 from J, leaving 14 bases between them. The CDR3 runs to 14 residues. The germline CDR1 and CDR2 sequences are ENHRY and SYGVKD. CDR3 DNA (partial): TGTGCCATGAAACAGGGATACGACACCGGGGAG. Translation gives CAMKQGYDTGE. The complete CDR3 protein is CAMKQGYDTGELFF.

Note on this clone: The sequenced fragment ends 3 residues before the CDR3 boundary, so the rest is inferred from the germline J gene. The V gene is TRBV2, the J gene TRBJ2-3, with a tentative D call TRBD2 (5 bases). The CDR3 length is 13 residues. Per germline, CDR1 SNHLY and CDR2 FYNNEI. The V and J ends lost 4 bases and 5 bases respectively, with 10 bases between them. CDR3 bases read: TGTGCCAGCAGTGGGACTGAACTAGATACG. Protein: CASSGTELDT. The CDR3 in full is CASSGTELDTQYF.

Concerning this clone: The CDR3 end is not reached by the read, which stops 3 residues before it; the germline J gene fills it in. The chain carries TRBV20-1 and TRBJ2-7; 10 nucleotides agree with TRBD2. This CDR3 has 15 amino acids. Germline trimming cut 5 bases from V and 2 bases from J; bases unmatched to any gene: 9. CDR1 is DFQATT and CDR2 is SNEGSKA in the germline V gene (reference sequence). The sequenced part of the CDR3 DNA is TGCAGTGCTGTAAAACTAGCGGGGACACCCTACGAG. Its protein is CSAVKLAGTPYE. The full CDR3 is CSAVKLAGTPYEQYF.

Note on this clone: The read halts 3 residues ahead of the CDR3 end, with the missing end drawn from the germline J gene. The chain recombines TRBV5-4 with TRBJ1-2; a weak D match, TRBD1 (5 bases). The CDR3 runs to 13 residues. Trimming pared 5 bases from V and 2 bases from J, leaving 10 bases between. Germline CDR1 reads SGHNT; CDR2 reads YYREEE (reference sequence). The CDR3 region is CASRRQWNYGYTF. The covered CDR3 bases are TGTGCCAGCAGAAGACAGTGGAACTATGGC.

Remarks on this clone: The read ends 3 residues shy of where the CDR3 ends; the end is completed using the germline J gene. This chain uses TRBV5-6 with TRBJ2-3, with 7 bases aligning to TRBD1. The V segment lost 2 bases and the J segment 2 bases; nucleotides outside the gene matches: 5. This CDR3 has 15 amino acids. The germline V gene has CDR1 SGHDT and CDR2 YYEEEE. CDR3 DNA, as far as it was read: TGTGCCAGCAGCTTAAAGACAGGGTCCACAGATACG. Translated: CASSLKTGSTDT. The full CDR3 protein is CASSLKTGSTDTQYF. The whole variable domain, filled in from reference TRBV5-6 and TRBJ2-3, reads DAGVTQSPTHLIKTRGQQVTLRCSPKSGHDTVSWYQQALGQGPQFIFQYYEEEERQRGNFPDRFSGHQFPNYSSELNVNALLLGDSALYLCASSLKTGSTDTQYFGPGTRLTVL.

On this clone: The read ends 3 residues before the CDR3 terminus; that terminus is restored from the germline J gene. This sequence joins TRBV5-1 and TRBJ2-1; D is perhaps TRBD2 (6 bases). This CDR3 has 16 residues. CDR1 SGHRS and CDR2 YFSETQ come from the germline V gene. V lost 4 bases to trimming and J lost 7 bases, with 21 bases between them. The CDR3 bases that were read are TGCGCCAGCAGCCTGGACGGGACTCCCTTAGTGAATGAG. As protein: CASSLDGTPLVNE. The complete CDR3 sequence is CASSLDGTPLVNEQFF.

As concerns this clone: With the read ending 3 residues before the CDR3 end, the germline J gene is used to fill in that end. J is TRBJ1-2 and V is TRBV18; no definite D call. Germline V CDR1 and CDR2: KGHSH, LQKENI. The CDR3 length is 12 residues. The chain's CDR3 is CASSPVNNDYTF. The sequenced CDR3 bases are TGTGCCAGCTCACCCGTAAACAATGAC.